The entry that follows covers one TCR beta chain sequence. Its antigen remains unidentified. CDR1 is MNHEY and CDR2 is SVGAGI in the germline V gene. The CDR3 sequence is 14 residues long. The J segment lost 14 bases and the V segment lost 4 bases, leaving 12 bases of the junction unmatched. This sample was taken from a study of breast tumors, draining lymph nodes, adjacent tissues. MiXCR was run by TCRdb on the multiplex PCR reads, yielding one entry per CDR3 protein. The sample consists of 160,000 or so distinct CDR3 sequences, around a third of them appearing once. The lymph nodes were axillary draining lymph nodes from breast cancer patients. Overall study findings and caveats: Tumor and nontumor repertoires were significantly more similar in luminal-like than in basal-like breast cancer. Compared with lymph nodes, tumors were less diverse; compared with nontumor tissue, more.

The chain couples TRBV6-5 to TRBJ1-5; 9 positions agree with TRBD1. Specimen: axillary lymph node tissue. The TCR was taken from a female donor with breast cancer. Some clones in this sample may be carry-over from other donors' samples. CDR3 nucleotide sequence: TGTGCCAGCAGTTTTTCCGGGACAGGGAGCTACGAGCATTTT. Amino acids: CASSFSGTGSYEHF.